This is a list of T cell receptor beta chains from one sample in a study of blood T cell repertoires in COVID-19. Here immunoSEQ multiplex PCR was the method, and the copy in TCRdb shows in-frame clones only, minus some. Here the sample spans tens of thousands of clones, about 91% being singletons. Sequencing input: peripheral blood. The receptors here all came from a woman aged 60-70 years with active or convalescent COVID-19. CDR3s include the opening cysteine and the closing phenylalanine or tryptophan. The order of the fields is CDR3 length, clone size, V gene, D gene, J gene, CDR3 protein, CDR3 DNA. A D gene is named only where the DNA matches it firmly. Clone size is given for some rows only: seen once, a few or many times, or a class if the clone is expanded.

CDR3 length: 14; clone size: NA; V gene: TRBV18; D gene: TRBD1; J gene: TRBJ1-5; CDR3 protein: CASSPSQGGQPQHF; CDR3 DNA: TGTGCCAGCTCACCCTCGCAGGGGGGTCAGCCCCAGCATTTT
CDR3 length: 18; clone size: NA; V gene: TRBV9; D gene: TRBD2; J gene: TRBJ2-1; CDR3 protein: CASSANWGLAGGSDEQFF; CDR3 DNA: TGTGCCAGCAGCGCGAACTGGGGACTAGCGGGAGGTAGTGATGAGCAGTTCTTC
CDR3 length: 15; clone size: NA; V gene: TRBV5-5; D gene: TRBD1; J gene: TRBJ1-1; CDR3 protein: CASSLQGRENTEAFF; CDR3 DNA: TGTGCCAGCAGCTTACAGGGGCGGGAGAACACTGAAGCTTTCTTT
CDR3 length: 16; clone size: NA; V gene: TRBV7-2; D gene: TRBD2; J gene: TRBJ2-1; CDR3 protein: CASSLTRLAGYNEQFF; CDR3 DNA: TGTGCCAGCAGCTTAACCCGACTAGCGGGATACAATGAGCAGTTCTTC
CDR3 length: 15; clone size: NA; V gene: TRBV19; D gene: TRBD1; J gene: TRBJ2-7; CDR3 protein: CASSIGQGEAYEQYF; CDR3 DNA: TGTGCCAGTAGTATAGGACAGGGGGAAGCCTACGAGCAGTACTTC
CDR3 length: 14; clone size: NA; V gene: TRBV6-2/TRBV6-3; D gene: NA; J gene: TRBJ1-1; CDR3 protein: CASSYSTRITEAFF; CDR3 DNA: TGTGCCAGCAGTTACTCGACACGGATCACTGAAGCTTTCTTT
CDR3 length: 16; clone size: NA; V gene: TRBV7-2; D gene: TRBD2; J gene: TRBJ2-1; CDR3 protein: CASSSRAGAYYNEQFF; CDR3 DNA: TGTGCCAGCAGCTCTAGAGCGGGGGCATACTACAATGAGCAGTTCTTC
CDR3 length: 14; clone size: NA; V gene: TRBV30; D gene: TRBD2; J gene: TRBJ2-7; CDR3 protein: CAWRVAGGTYEQYF; CDR3 DNA: TGTGCCTGGAGAGTAGCGGGAGGAACCTACGAGCAGTACTTC
CDR3 length: 14; clone size: NA; V gene: TRBV3-1/TRBV3-2; D gene: NA; J gene: TRBJ1-1; CDR3 protein: CASSPGLSATEAFF; CDR3 DNA: TGTGCCAGCAGCCCGGGACTGTCGGCCACTGAAGCTTTCTTT
CDR3 length: 14; clone size: NA; V gene: TRBV10-2; D gene: NA; J gene: TRBJ2-5; CDR3 protein: CASSEQGNEETQYF; CDR3 DNA: TGCGCCAGCAGTGAGCAGGGAAACGAAGAGACCCAGTACTTC
CDR3 length: 12; clone size: NA; V gene: TRBV29-1; D gene: NA; J gene: TRBJ2-7; CDR3 protein: CSIWGTSYEQYF; CDR3 DNA: TGCAGCATCTGGGGGACTTCCTACGAGCAGTACTTC
CDR3 length: 16; clone size: NA; V gene: TRBV5-8; D gene: TRBD1; J gene: TRBJ1-4; CDR3 protein: CASRDWPGQPNEKLFF; CDR3 DNA: TGTGCCAGCAGGGACTGGCCGGGACAGCCGAATGAAAAACTGTTTTTT
CDR3 length: 16; clone size: NA; V gene: TRBV27; D gene: NA; J gene: TRBJ1-5; CDR3 protein: CASSLSPGVGNQPQHF; CDR3 DNA: TGTGCCAGCAGTTTATCTCCCGGGGTGGGCAATCAGCCCCAGCATTTT
CDR3 length: 15; clone size: NA; V gene: TRBV6-5; D gene: TRBD2; J gene: TRBJ2-7; CDR3 protein: CASSYGVAGAYEQYF; CDR3 DNA: TGTGCCAGCAGTTACGGGGTAGCGGGAGCCTACGAGCAGTACTTC
CDR3 length: 16; clone size: NA; V gene: TRBV28; D gene: TRBD2; J gene: TRBJ2-1; CDR3 protein: CASSPPGLVSRNEQFF; CDR3 DNA: TGTGCCAGCAGTCCTCCGGGACTAGTGTCTCGCAATGAGCAGTTCTTC
CDR3 length: 16; clone size: NA; V gene: TRBV24-1; D gene: TRBD1; J gene: TRBJ2-2; CDR3 protein: CATSDPQGPNTGELFF; CDR3 DNA: TGTGCCACCAGTGACCCACAGGGGCCGAACACCGGGGAGCTGTTTTTT
CDR3 length: 14; clone size: NA; V gene: TRBV19; D gene: NA; J gene: TRBJ1-1; CDR3 protein: CASSIDHDRTEAFF; CDR3 DNA: TGTGCCAGTAGTATAGATCATGACAGGACTGAAGCTTTCTTT
CDR3 length: 15; clone size: NA; V gene: TRBV6-2/TRBV6-3; D gene: TRBD1; J gene: TRBJ2-7; CDR3 protein: CASSYGGTGWYEQYF; CDR3 DNA: TGTGCCAGCAGTTACGGCGGGACAGGGTGGTACGAGCAGTACTTC
CDR3 length: 12; clone size: once; V gene: TRBV5-1; D gene: NA; J gene: TRBJ1-2; CDR3 protein: CASSLDREGYTF; CDR3 DNA: TGCGCCAGCAGCTTGGACAGGGAAGGCTACACCTTC
CDR3 length: 12; clone size: once; V gene: TRBV12-3/TRBV12-4; D gene: NA; J gene: TRBJ1-5; CDR3 protein: CASRGRGQPQHF; CDR3 DNA: TGTGCCAGCAGGGGTCGCGGCCAGCCCCAGCATTTT
CDR3 length: 14; clone size: NA; V gene: TRBV15; D gene: NA; J gene: TRBJ1-1; CDR3 protein: CATSRGRSNTEAFF; CDR3 DNA: TGTGCCACCAGCAGAGGTAGGAGTAACACTGAAGCTTTCTTT
CDR3 length: 12; clone size: NA; V gene: TRBV12-3/TRBV12-4; D gene: TRBD1; J gene: TRBJ2-7; CDR3 protein: CASSTGLNEQYF; CDR3 DNA: TGTGCCAGCTCGACAGGGCTCAACGAGCAGTACTTC
CDR3 length: 13; clone size: NA; V gene: TRBV5-1; D gene: NA; J gene: TRBJ1-2; CDR3 protein: CASSSDTPYGYTF; CDR3 DNA: TGCGCCAGCAGTAGTGACACTCCGTATGGCTACACCTTC
CDR3 length: 16; clone size: NA; V gene: TRBV28; D gene: NA; J gene: TRBJ2-2; CDR3 protein: CASSLINFPNTGELFF; CDR3 DNA: TGTGCCAGCAGTTTAATTAACTTCCCGAACACCGGGGAGCTGTTTTTT
CDR3 length: 15; clone size: NA; V gene: TRBV30; D gene: NA; J gene: TRBJ2-1; CDR3 protein: CAWSARLAGHNEQFF; CDR3 DNA: TGTGCCTGGAGTGCACGTCTGGCTGGGCACAATGAGCAGTTCTTC
CDR3 length: 13; clone size: few; V gene: TRBV29-1; D gene: NA; J gene: TRBJ1-5; CDR3 protein: CSVGEVSNQPQHF; CDR3 DNA: TGCAGCGTTGGGGAGGTTAGCAATCAGCCCCAGCATTTT
CDR3 length: 16; clone size: NA; V gene: TRBV7-9; D gene: NA; J gene: TRBJ2-3; CDR3 protein: CASSPPGQRTTDTQYF; CDR3 DNA: TGTGCCAGCAGCCCACCGGGACAAAGGACAACAGATACGCAGTATTTT